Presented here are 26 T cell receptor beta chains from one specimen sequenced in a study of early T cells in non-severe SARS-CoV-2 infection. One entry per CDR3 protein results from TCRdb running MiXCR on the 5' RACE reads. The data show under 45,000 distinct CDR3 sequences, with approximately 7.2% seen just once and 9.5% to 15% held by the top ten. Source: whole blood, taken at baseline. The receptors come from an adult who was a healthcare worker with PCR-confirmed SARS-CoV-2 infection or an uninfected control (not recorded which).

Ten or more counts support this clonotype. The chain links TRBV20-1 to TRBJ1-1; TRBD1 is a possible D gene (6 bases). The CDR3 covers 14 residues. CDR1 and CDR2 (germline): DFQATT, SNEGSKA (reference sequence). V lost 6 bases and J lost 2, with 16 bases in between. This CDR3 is CSARARDTNTEAFF. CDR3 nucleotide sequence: TGCAGTGCCCGTGCCCGGGACACCAACACTGAAGCTTTCTTT.

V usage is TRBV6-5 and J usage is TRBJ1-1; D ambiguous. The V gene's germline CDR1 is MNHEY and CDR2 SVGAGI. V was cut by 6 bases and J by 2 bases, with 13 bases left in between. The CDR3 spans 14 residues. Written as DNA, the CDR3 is TGTGCCAGCAGCACCTATTGGGGTAACACTGAAGCTTTCTTT. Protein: CASSTYWGNTEAFF.

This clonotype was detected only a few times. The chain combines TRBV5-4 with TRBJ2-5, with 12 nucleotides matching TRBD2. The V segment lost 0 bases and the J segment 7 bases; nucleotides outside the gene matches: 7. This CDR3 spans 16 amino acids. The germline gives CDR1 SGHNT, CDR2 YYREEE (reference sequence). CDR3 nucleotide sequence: TGTGCCAGCAGCTTGGCTCTAGCGGGGGGGCCGGGGACCCAGTACTTC. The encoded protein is CASSLALAGGPGTQYF.

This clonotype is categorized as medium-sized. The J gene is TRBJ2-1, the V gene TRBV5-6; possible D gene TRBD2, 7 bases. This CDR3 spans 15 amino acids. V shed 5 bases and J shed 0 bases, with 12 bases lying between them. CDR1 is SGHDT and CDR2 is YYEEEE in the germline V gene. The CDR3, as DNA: TGTGCCAGCAGATGGGGGGGGGCCTCCTACAATGAGCAGTTCTTC. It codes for CASRWGGASYNEQFF.

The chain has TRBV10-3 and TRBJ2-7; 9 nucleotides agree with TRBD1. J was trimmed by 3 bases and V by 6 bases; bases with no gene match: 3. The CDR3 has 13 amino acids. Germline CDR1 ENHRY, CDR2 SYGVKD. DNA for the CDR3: TGTGCCATCAGAGAGGGACAGGGCTACGAGCAGTACTTC. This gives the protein CAIREGQGYEQYF.

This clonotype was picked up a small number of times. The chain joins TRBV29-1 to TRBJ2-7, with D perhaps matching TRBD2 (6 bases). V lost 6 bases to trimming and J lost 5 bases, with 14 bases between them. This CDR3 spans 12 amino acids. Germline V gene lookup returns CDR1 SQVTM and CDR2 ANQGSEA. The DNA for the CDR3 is TGCAGCGTGCGGGACGGTCTTGACGAGCAGTACTTC. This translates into CSVRDGLDEQYF.

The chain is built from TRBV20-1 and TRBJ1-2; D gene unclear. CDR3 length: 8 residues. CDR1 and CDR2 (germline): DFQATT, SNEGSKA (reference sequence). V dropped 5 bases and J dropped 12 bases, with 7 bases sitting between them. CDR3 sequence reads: CSASPDTF. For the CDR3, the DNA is TGCAGTGCTTCCCCGGACACCTTC.

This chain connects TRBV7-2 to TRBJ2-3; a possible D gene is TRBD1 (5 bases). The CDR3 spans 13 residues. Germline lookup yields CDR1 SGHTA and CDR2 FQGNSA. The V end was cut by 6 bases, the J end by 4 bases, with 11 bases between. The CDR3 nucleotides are TGTGCCAGCAGGCCTCTAGGGGCAGATACGCAGTATTTT. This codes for CASRPLGADTQYF. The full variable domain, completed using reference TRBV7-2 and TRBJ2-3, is GAGVSQSPSNKVTEKGKDVELRCDPISGHTALYWYRQSLGQGLEFLIYFQGNSAPDKSGLPSDRFSAERTGGSVSTLTIQRTQQEDSAVYLCASRPLGADTQYFGPGTRLTVL.

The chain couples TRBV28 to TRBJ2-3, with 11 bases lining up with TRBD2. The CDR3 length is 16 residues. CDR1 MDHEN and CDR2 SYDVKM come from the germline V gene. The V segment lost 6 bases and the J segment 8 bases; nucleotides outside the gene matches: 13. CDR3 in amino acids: CASSHLAGTSGGTQYF. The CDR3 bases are TGTGCCAGCAGCCACCTGGCGGGGACTAGCGGAGGTACGCAGTATTTT.

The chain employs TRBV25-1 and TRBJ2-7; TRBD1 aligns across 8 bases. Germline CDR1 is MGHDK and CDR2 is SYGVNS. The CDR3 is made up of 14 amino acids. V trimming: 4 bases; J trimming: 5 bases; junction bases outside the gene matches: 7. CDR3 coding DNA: TGTGCCAGCAGTGGTGGACAGGGTATCCACGAGCAGTACTTC. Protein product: CASSGGQGIHEQYF.

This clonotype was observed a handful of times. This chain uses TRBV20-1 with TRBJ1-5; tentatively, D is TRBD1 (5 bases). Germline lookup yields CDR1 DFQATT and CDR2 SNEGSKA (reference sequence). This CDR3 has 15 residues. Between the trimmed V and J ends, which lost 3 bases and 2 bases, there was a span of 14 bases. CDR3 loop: CSASRAPGGNQPQHF. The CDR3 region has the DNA TGCAGTGCTAGTCGGGCACCGGGGGGCAATCAGCCCCAGCATTTT.

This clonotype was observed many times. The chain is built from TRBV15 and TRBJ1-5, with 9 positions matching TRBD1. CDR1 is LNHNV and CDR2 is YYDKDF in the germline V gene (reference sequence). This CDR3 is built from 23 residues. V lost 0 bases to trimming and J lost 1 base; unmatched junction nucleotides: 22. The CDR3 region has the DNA TGTGCCACCAGCAGAGATCTCCCGACCGGGACAGGGAAAGGAAGGATGAGCAATCAGCCCCAGCATTTT. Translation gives CATSRDLPTGTGKGRMSNQPQHF.

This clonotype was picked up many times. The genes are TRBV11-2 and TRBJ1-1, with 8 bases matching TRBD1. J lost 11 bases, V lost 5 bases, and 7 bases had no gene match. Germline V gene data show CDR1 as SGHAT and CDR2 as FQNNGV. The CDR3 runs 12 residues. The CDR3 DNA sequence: TGTGCCAGCAGCAGCCGGGACAGGTTGGCTTTCTTT. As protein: CASSSRDRLAFF.

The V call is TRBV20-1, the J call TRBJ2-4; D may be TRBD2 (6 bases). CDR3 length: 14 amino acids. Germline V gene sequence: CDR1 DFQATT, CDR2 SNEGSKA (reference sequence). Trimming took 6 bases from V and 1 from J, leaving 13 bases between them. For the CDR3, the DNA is TGCAGTGCCGGGAGCCTGGGGGCCAAAAACATTCAGTACTTC. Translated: CSAGSLGAKNIQYF.

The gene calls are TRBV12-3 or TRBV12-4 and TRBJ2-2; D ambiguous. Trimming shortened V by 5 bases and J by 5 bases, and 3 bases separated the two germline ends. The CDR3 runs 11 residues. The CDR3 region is CASSRTGELFF. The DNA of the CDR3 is TGTGCCAGCAGTCGTACCGGGGAGCTGTTTTTT.

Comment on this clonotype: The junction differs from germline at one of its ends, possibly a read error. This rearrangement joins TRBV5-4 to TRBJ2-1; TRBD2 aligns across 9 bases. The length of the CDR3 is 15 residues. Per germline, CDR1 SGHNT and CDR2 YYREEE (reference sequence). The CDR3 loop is CAGSLVGTSMNEQFF. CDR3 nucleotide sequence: TGTGCCGGCAGCTTGGTTGGGACTAGCATGAATGAGCAGTTCTTC.

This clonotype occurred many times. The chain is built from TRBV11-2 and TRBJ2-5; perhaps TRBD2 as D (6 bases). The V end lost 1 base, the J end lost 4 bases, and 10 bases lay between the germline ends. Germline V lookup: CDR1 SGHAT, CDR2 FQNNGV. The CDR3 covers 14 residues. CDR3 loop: CASSLGLARETQYF. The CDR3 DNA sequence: TGTGCCAGCAGCTTAGGCCTAGCGAGAGAGACCCAGTACTTC. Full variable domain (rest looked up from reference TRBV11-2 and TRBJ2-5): EAGVAQSPRYKIIEKRQSVAFWCNPISGHATLYWYQQILGQGPKLLIQFQNNGVVDDSQLPKDRFSAERLKGVDSTLKIQPAKLEDSAVYLCASSLGLARETQYFGPGTRLLVL.

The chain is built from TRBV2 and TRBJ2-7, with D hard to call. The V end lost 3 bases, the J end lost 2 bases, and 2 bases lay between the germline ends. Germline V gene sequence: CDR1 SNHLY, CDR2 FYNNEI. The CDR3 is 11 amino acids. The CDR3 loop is CASSDTYEQYF. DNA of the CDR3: TGTGCCAGCAGTGACACCTACGAGCAGTACTTC.

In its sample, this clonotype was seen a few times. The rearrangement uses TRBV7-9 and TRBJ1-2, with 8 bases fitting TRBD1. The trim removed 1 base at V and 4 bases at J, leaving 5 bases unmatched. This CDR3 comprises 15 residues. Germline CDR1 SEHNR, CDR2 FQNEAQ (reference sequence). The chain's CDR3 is CASSLVGTGSYGYTF. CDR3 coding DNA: TGTGCCAGCAGCTTAGTAGGGACAGGAAGCTATGGCTACACCTTC.

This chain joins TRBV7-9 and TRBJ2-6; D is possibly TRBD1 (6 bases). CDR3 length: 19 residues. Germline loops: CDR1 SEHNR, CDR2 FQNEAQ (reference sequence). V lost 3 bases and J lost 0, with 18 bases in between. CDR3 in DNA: TGTGCCAGCAGCTTCCCGGGACATCCCACCGACTCTGGGGCCAACGTCCTGACTTTC. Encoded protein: CASSFPGHPTDSGANVLTF.

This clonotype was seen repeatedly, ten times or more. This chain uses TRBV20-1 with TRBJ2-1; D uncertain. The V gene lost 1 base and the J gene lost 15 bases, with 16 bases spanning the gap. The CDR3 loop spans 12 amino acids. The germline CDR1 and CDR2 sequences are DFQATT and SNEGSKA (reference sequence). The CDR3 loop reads CSARVVVRPRFF. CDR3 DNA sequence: TGCAGTGCTAGAGTAGTTGTCCGCCCCAGGTTCTTC.

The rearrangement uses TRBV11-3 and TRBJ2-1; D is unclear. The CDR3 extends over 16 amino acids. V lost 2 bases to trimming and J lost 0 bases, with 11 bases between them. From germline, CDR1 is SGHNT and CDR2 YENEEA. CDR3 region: CASSLNLKSSYNEQFF. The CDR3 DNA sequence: TGTGCCAGCAGCTTAAACCTGAAAAGCTCCTACAATGAGCAGTTCTTC.

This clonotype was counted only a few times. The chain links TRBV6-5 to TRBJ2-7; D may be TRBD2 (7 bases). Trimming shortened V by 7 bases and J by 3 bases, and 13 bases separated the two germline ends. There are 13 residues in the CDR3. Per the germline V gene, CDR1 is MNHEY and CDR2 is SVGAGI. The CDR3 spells CASNKGGGYEQYF. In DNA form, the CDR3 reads TGTGCCAGCAATAAGGGGGGGGGCTACGAGCAGTACTTC.

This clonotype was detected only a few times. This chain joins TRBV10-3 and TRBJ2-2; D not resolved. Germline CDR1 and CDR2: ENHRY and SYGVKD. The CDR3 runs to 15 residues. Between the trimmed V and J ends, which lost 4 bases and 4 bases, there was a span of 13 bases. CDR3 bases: TGTGCCATCAGTGCCCTGGGCCCTCCCACCGGGGAGCTGTTTTTT. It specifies CAISALGPPTGELFF.

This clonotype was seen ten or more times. In DNA form, the CDR3 reads TGCGCCAGCAGCCAGAGGAGGACCCCCGGGGAGCTGTTTTTT. Translating gives CASSQRRTPGELFF. J is TRBJ2-2 and V is TRBV4-1; D might be TRBD2 (5 bases). The CDR3 extends over 14 amino acids. Looked up from germline, CDR1 is MGHRA and CDR2 is YSYEKL. Trimming left V 3 bases short and J 6 bases short, with 11 bases between.

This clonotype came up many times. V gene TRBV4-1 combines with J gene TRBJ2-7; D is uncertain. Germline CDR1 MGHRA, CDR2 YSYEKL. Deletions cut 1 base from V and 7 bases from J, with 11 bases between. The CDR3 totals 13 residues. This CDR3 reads CASSQGLVGEQYF. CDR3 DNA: TGCGCCAGCAGCCAAGGACTGGTGGGGGAGCAGTACTTC.